The 15 T cell receptor beta chains below all came from one sample that was sequenced in a study of T-cell memory formation after mild COVID-19. Via MiXCR, TCRdb re-called the 5' RACE reads, giving one row per CDR3 protein. There are a few hundred thousand distinct CDR3 sequences in the sample; roughly a quarter occur only once, and around 9.5% lies in the top ten. Material: PBMCs or a T cell subset sorted from them (not recorded which). Receptors were obtained from an adult woman who had mild COVID-19 (a few samples of this study predate the infection). Cell type and time point are not known.

This chain connects TRBV4-1 to TRBJ1-6, with 7 bases identical to TRBD1. V dropped 0 bases and J dropped 7; count of bases not matched to a gene: 6. CDR3 length: 16 residues. Germline lookup yields CDR1 MGHRA and CDR2 YSYEKL. The CDR3 sequence is CASSQDLGRGNSPLHF. The CDR3 nucleotides are TGCGCCAGCAGCCAAGATCTGGGCAGGGGGAATTCACCCCTCCACTTT.

V and J are TRBV24-1 and TRBJ2-2; 10 nucleotides agree with TRBD2. V shed 11 bases, J shed 2 bases, and the junction held 4 bases outside the gene matches. This CDR3 comprises 14 residues. Germline V CDR1 and CDR2: KGHDR, SFDVKD. The CDR3 nucleotides read TGTGCCAGTGGACTAGCGGATAACACCGGGGAGCTGTTTTTT. Protein sequence: CASGLADNTGELFF.

This clonotype was counted only a few times. V and J are TRBV21-1 and TRBJ2-1; TRBD2 is the table's D call and was not checked against the DNA. TRBV21-1 counts as a pseudogene. The CDR3 contains 20 residues. DNA for the CDR3: TGTGCCAGCAGCAAAGCAGGGACTAGCGGGGGGGCCGTGCTCTACAATGAGCAGTTCTTC. As protein: CASSKAGTSGGAVLYNEQFF.

This chain links TRBV3-1 with TRBJ1-4; D unclear. The V end was cut by 3 bases, the J end by 3 bases, with 5 bases between. This CDR3 has 13 amino acids. CDR1 is LGHDT and CDR2 is YNNKEL in the germline V gene (reference sequence). The CDR3 spells CASSQGPNEKLFF. In DNA form, the CDR3 reads TGTGCCAGCAGCCAGGGTCCTAATGAAAAACTGTTTTTT.

This clonotype was observed at least ten times. The chain uses TRBV29-1 and TRBJ2-4; no clear D. CDR3 length: 14 residues. With 5 bases removed from V and 2 bases from J, the gap between germline ends came to 13 bases. Germline V CDR1 and CDR2: SQVTM, ANQGSEA. The DNA of the CDR3 is TGCAGCGTTCGCGACACGGGTACCAAAAACATTCAGTACTTC. Its protein is CSVRDTGTKNIQYF.

The V call is TRBV7-6, the J call TRBJ1-1; 9 bases map to TRBD1. CDR3 size: 15 residues. The J segment lost 1 base and the V segment lost 5 bases, leaving 5 bases of the junction unmatched. Per the germline V gene, CDR1 is SGHVS and CDR2 is FNYEAQ. The CDR3 bases are TGTGCCAGCAGCCAGGGACAGGGCAGGAACACTGAAGCTTTCTTT. This sequence encodes CASSQGQGRNTEAFF.

CDR3 in DNA: TGTGCCAGCTCACTAGAGGATATCCTAAGCGAAGCTTTCTTT. Its protein is CASSLEDILSEAFF. V is TRBV18 and J is TRBJ1-1; no reliable D call. This CDR3 contains 14 residues. Trimming cost V 4 bases and J 8 bases, with 17 bases left between them. Germline CDR1 and CDR2: KGHSH and LQKENI.

This clonotype came up once. The chain couples TRBV15 to TRBJ2-7; tentative D call: TRBD1 (5 bases). Trimming cost V 2 bases and J 1 base, with 12 bases left between them. The CDR3 covers 15 residues. Germline lookup yields CDR1 LNHNV and CDR2 YYDKDF (reference sequence). CDR3 loop: CATSRRSAGSYEQYF. CDR3 DNA: TGTGCCACCAGCAGAAGGTCCGCAGGGTCCTACGAGCAGTACTTC.

The rearrangement joins TRBV12-3 or TRBV12-4 to TRBJ2-1, with D unclear. Deletions cut 5 bases from V and 7 bases from J, with 9 bases between. The CDR3 totals 12 residues. The CDR3 protein is CASSPAANEQFF. CDR3 bases: TGTGCCAGCAGTCCAGCCGCGAATGAGCAGTTCTTC.

This clonotype appeared a few times. This rearrangement joins TRBV24-1 to TRBJ2-1; 14 bases are shared with TRBD2. The CDR3 consists of 18 residues. Germline CDR1 reads KGHDR; CDR2 reads SFDVKD. J was trimmed by 7 bases and V by 3 bases; bases with no gene match: 10. The CDR3, as DNA: TGTGCCACCAGTGATCCTGGACTAGCGGGAGGAGGATTGAATGAGCAGTTCTTC. It specifies CATSDPGLAGGGLNEQFF.

V is TRBV10-3 and J is TRBJ1-1, with TRBD1 as a possible D gene (5 bases). The CDR3 covers 13 residues. V lost 6 bases and J lost 7, with 15 bases in between. Germline V gene lookup returns CDR1 ENHRY and CDR2 SYGVKD. The DNA of the CDR3 is TGTGCCATCAGGGCCCAGGGAGAGTATGAAGCTTTCTTT. It encodes CAIRAQGEYEAFF.

The chain employs TRBV11-3 and TRBJ2-1; 9 bases fit TRBD2. The CDR3 sequence is 15 residues long. The V and J ends lost 4 bases and 5 bases, in that order; junction bases with no gene match: 6. Per the germline V gene, CDR1 is SGHNT and CDR2 is YENEEA. The CDR3 region has the DNA TGTGCCAGCAGCTGGAGGACTAGCGTCCACAATGAGCAGTTCTTC. This codes for CASSWRTSVHNEQFF. The full variable domain, in which reference TRBV11-3 and TRBJ2-1 provide the parts outside the CDR3, is EAGVVQSPRYKIIEKKQPVAFWCNPISGHNTLYWYLQNLGQGPELLIRYENEEAVDDSQLPKDRFSAERLKGVDSTLKIQPAELGDSAVYLCASSWRTSVHNEQFFGPGTRLTVL.

This chain uses TRBV12-5 with TRBJ2-5; TRBD2 agrees at 13 bases. Looked up from germline, CDR1 is LGHNT and CDR2 is FRNRAP. The J segment lost 5 bases and the V segment lost 5 bases, leaving 17 bases of the junction unmatched. The CDR3 has 19 amino acids. CDR3 sequence: CASGIDRTSGSWESETQYF. The CDR3 bases are TGTGCTAGTGGTATCGATCGGACTAGCGGGAGTTGGGAATCGGAGACCCAGTACTTC.

This clonotype was observed a few times. V and J are TRBV6-2 or TRBV6-3 and TRBJ1-5, with D perhaps matching TRBD1 (5 bases). Germline CDR1 and CDR2: MNHEY and SVGEGT. V gave up 5 bases and J gave up 3 bases, with 11 bases separating them. The CDR3 contains 14 residues. CDR3 sequence (DNA): TGTGCCAGCAGTCCCGACAGTCCCAATCAGCCCCAGCATTTT. Amino acid sequence: CASSPDSPNQPQHF.

This clonotype was counted a few times. The V gene is TRBV18, the J gene TRBJ2-3; D uncertain. The CDR3 consists of 15 residues. V was clipped by 3 bases and J by 5 bases, with 15 bases between them. Germline CDR1 reads KGHSH; CDR2 reads LQKENI. CDR3 bases: TGTGCCAGCTCACCGAACCGGGCATCTAGAGATACGCAGTATTTT. It is translated as CASSPNRASRDTQYF. Full variable domain (missing parts from reference TRBV18 and TRBJ2-3): NAGVMQNPRHLVRRRGQEARLRCSPMKGHSHVYWYRQLPEEGLKFMVYLQKENIIDESGMPKERFSAEFPKEGPSILRIQQVVRGDSAAYFCASSPNRASRDTQYFGPGTRLTVL.